This T cell receptor beta chain was sequenced in a study of shared clonotypes between healthy human individuals. Overall study findings and caveats: Estimated richness was generally greater in naive than memory subsets. Blood alone was sampled, and tissue repertoires likely differ. Between four donors, naive CD4 clonotypes were shared at a level of about 5%.

Generated by immunoSEQ multiplex PCR, the TCRdb table keeps only in-frame clones and is missing some. The sample shows hundreds of thousands of clones, roughly 95% of them seen only once. On this clone: The antigen remains unidentified.

CD45RO-negative cells were positively selected for CCR7, leaving out terminally differentiated effector memory CD45RA+ cells. Sequenced input: naive CD8+ T cells sorted from blood. This TCR came from a woman younger than 45 in good health.

As DNA, the CDR3 is TGTGCCAGCAGTCGAGACAGCGAAAAACTGTTTTTT. Translating it yields CASSRDSEKLFF. This chain uses TRBV11-2 with TRBJ1-4, with D perhaps TRBD1 (5 bases). The CDR3 is 12 residues long. Looked up from germline, CDR1 is SGHAT and CDR2 is FQNNGV. Trimming left V 6 bases short and J 8 bases short, with 10 bases between.